This T cell receptor beta chain is from a study of breast tumors, draining lymph nodes, adjacent tissues (dated by TCRdb to the mid-2010s). About the full investigation: The study compared TCR beta repertoires across tumor, adjacent nontumor tissue and axillary lymph nodes from breast cancer patients. In human breast cancer, the study set out to assess how tumor, surrounding tissue and draining lymph node repertoires relate to one another and whether T cells might be exchanged between them. Broader findings and caveats from the paper: The data were considered consistent with the idea that most tumor T cells come from the lymph node and then expand in tumor tissue. Tumor and nontumor tissue repertoires were found to be significantly more similar in luminal-like than in basal-like breast cancer. T-cell repertoire diversity in tumors was found to be lower than in lymph nodes but higher than in nontumor tissue, and preferential V and J gene usage was observed. Rather than being directly demonstrated, the conclusion that tumor T cells originate in lymph nodes was presented as consistent with a hypothesis.

Lymph node samples were obtained from the axillary draining lymph nodes of breast cancer patients. This clonotype has at least ten counts. The target of this receptor is not known. Base quality data are lacking; no much larger clone is found one base away. TCRdb lists the instrument as Illumina HiSeq 2000. TCR beta chain libraries were generated by multiplex PCR amplification. High-throughput sequencing was used to analyze the amplified TCR beta chain products. TCRdb handled the public reads itself, with Q25 trimming in fastp and clone calling in MiXCR, and kept productive beta chains. CDR3 protein duplicates are merged, each entry listing the most common genes and DNA. The sample data list approximately 90,000 distinct CDR3 sequences, and more than 25% of these were observed just once. The top ten clonotypes cover over 6.5% of the sample. The receptor was isolated from a female donor with breast cancer. Some clones in this sample may be carry-over from other donors' samples. The sequenced sample was axillary lymph node tissue.

Here is the DNA: TGTGCCAGCAGCCAAGATATCGACCCTAGGCCCGGCTACACCTTC. Translated, this is CASSQDIDPRPGYTF. Recombination joined TRBV4-2 with TRBJ1-2; the D gene identity is not certain. The CDR3 starts with the cysteine, ends with the phenylalanine, and has 15 residues. Only the CDR3 part of the read is kept: 45 bases, read in frame from the first base. CDR1 is given as LGHNA and CDR2 as YNFKEQ, both from the germline V gene. Trimming at the junction amounts to 0 bases on V and 8 bases on J, and the germline ends lie 16 bases apart.